This passage covers 29 T cell receptor beta chains from one sample sequenced in a study of HIV-infected patients and healthy controls. No cell fractionation was done, so the repertoire covers all unsorted peripheral blood T cells. cDNA was made from around 0.5 ug RNA using alpha and beta constant primers. Alpha and beta chain libraries were made separately by chain-specific third strand synthesis with multiplexing indices. TCRdb recomputed calls from the 5' RACE reads with MiXCR, one row per CDR3 protein. The table has 12,000 or so distinct CDR3 sequences, around 5% seen once. Sample: blood. Every receptor here comes from an adult in good health.

At least ten counts were recorded for this clonotype. CDR3 coding DNA: TGTGCCAGCAGTGAACAGGGTTGGACGCAGTATTTT. It translates to CASSEQGWTQYF. This rearrangement joins TRBV6-1 to TRBJ2-3, with TRBD1 as a possible D gene (5 bases). Trimming removed 2 bases at V and 9 bases at J, with 9 bases between. Germline V lookup: CDR1 MNHNS, CDR2 SASEGT. The CDR3 extends over 12 amino acids.

This clonotype is deemed medium-sized. In nucleotides, the CDR3 is TGTGCCAGCAGCCAAGATGAGGCAGGGCCCACTGAAGCTTTCTTT. Residues: CASSQDEAGPTEAFF. The chain carries TRBV3-1 and TRBJ1-1; D might be TRBD1 (5 bases). Per the germline V gene, CDR1 is LGHDT and CDR2 is YNNKEL (reference sequence). The V end was cut by 0 bases, the J end by 4 bases, with 12 bases between. This CDR3 has 15 residues.

This clonotype is judged medium-sized. The chain joins TRBV20-1 to TRBJ2-2; possible D gene TRBD1, 5 bases. This CDR3 spans 15 amino acids. The V end was cut by 0 bases, the J end by 3 bases, with 11 bases between. CDR1 is DFQATT and CDR2 is SNEGSKA in the germline V gene (reference sequence). This CDR3 is CSARDPGLDTGELFF. CDR3 DNA sequence: TGCAGTGCTAGAGATCCAGGGCTCGACACCGGGGAGCTGTTTTTT.

This clonotype rates as medium-sized. The rearrangement uses TRBV12-3 or TRBV12-4 and TRBJ2-3; D is possibly TRBD2 (6 bases). The CDR3 has 17 residues. V lost 3 bases and J lost 4, with 20 bases in between. CDR3 nucleotide sequence: TGTGCCAGCAGTTTTTCTTTGGGACTCCGAGACGCAGATACGCAGTATTTT. It specifies CASSFSLGLRDADTQYF.

Within the sample, this clonotype is medium-sized (0.01 to 0.1%). This rearrangement joins TRBV12-3 or TRBV12-4 to TRBJ1-5; unclear D gene. V shed 2 bases and J shed 1 base, with 9 bases lying between them. The CDR3 loop spans 15 amino acids. This CDR3 is CASSLKGKSNQPQHF. DNA of the CDR3: TGTGCCAGCAGTTTAAAAGGGAAGAGCAATCAGCCCCAGCATTTT.

The rearrangement uses TRBV27 and TRBJ2-3; tentatively, D is TRBD1 (5 bases). The germline V gene encodes CDR1 MNHEY and CDR2 SMNVEV (reference sequence). V lost 7 bases and J lost 7, with 18 bases in between. The CDR3 totals 14 residues. The CDR3 region is CASTSGARSHTQYF. DNA of the CDR3: TGTGCCAGCACCTCTGGGGCGAGATCACATACGCAGTATTTT.

By proportion, this clonotype is medium-sized. V and J are TRBV12-5 and TRBJ1-6, with a weak D call TRBD1 (6 bases). Trimming took 7 bases from V and 9 from J, leaving 13 bases between them. The germline CDR1 and CDR2 sequences are LGHNT and FRNRAP. This CDR3 comprises 13 residues. The CDR3 nucleotides are TGTGCTAGTGCCCACAGGGCCGGTTCACCCCTCCACTTT. Translated, it gives CASAHRAGSPLHF.

In this sample, this clonotype is medium-sized. CDR3 nucleotides: TGTGCCAGCAGTGCCAGGGGTAGCAACTACAATGAGCAGTTCTTC. Residues: CASSARGSNYNEQFF. V usage is TRBV6-5 and J usage is TRBJ2-1, with a weak D call TRBD1 (6 bases). The CDR3 totals 15 residues. Germline values: CDR1 MNHEY, CDR2 SVGAGI. The germline V and J ends were trimmed by 5 bases and 3 bases, with 14 bases remaining between them.

The table lists this clonotype with many counts. V usage is TRBV15 and J usage is TRBJ2-1, with D possibly being TRBD1 or TRBD2 (5 bases each). CDR1 and CDR2 from the germline V gene are LNHNV and YYDKDF (reference sequence). Deletions cut 3 bases from V and 1 base from J, with 10 bases between. The CDR3 runs to 15 residues. CDR3 DNA: TGTGCCACCAGCAGGGGCAGGGAGTCCTACAATGAGCAGTTCTTC. The encoded protein is CATSRGRESYNEQFF.

This clonotype qualifies as medium-sized (0.01 to 0.1%). V usage is TRBV12-3 or TRBV12-4 and J usage is TRBJ2-7, with TRBD1 matching over 8 bases. The CDR3 has 15 amino acids. Trimming at V came to 6 bases and at J to 4 bases, leaving 11 bases not matched to a gene. The CDR3: CASSPTSQGAYEQYF. As DNA, the CDR3 is TGTGCCAGCAGCCCGACGTCCCAGGGGGCTTACGAGCAGTACTTC.

This clonotype was counted ten times or more. The chain uses TRBV12-3 or TRBV12-4 and TRBJ1-2; D uncertain. The V gene lost 1 base and the J gene lost 5 bases, with 8 bases spanning the gap. The CDR3 has 13 amino acids. The CDR3 region is CASSLGQEYGYTF. CDR3 coding DNA: TGTGCCAGCAGTTTAGGTCAAGAATATGGCTACACCTTC.

This clonotype is medium-sized (0.01 to 0.1%) in the sample. This sequence joins TRBV6-5 and TRBJ2-3; TRBD1 is a possible D gene (6 bases). CDR1 and CDR2 from the germline V gene are MNHEY and SVGAGI. V dropped 10 bases and J dropped 4 bases, with 21 bases sitting between them. The CDR3 is made up of 15 amino acids. This chain's CDR3 is CATSRGNLSPDTQYF. The CDR3 nucleotides are TGTGCCACCTCGAGGGGGAATCTGAGCCCAGATACGCAGTATTTT.

Many counts were recorded for this clonotype. V and J are TRBV18 and TRBJ2-6; D unresolved. The germline gives CDR1 KGHSH, CDR2 LQKENI. Trimming took off 2 bases at V and 2 bases at J, with 4 bases between the two ends. The CDR3 consists of 14 residues. DNA of the CDR3: TGTGCCAGCTCACCAACAACTGGGGCCAACGTCCTGACTTTC. Amino acids: CASSPTTGANVLTF.

This clonotype is classed as medium-sized. The chain links TRBV6-5 to TRBJ2-7; D gene unclear. Germline values: CDR1 MNHEY, CDR2 SVGAGI. CDR3 length equals 14 residues. Trimming left V 2 bases short and J 2 bases short, with 10 bases between. The CDR3 loop reads CASSYGPGPYEQYF. The CDR3 nucleotides read TGTGCCAGCAGTTACGGGCCAGGCCCCTACGAGCAGTACTTC.

This clonotype was seen many times. The chain links TRBV4-2 to TRBJ2-3; no reliable D call. In germline, CDR1 is LGHNA, CDR2 YNFKEQ. With 2 bases removed from V and 4 bases from J, the gap between germline ends came to 7 bases. The CDR3 length is 13 residues. The CDR3, as DNA: TGTGCCAGCAGCCAATCTCTAGCAGATACGCAGTATTTT. Protein product: CASSQSLADTQYF.

In its sample, this clonotype ranks as medium-sized (0.01 to 0.1%). The V call is TRBV27, the J call TRBJ2-7; D may match TRBD1 or TRBD2 (5 bases each). The V gene lost 5 bases and the J gene lost 3 bases, with 11 bases spanning the gap. Germline CDR1 and CDR2: MNHEY and SMNVEV (reference sequence). There are 13 residues in the CDR3. The CDR3 is CASSTGALYEQYF. Written as DNA, the CDR3 is TGTGCCAGCAGTACCGGGGCTCTCTACGAGCAGTACTTC.

This clonotype is classed as medium-sized. This chain connects TRBV27 to TRBJ2-5; 9 positions match TRBD1. After removal of 5 bases from V and 7 bases from J, the junction contained 11 bases not matched to a gene. The CDR3 is made up of 15 amino acids. Germline assignment: CDR1 MNHEY and CDR2 SMNVEV (reference sequence). The CDR3 here is CASSVSGTGWGTQYF. In DNA form, the CDR3 reads TGTGCCAGCAGTGTCTCCGGGACAGGGTGGGGGACCCAGTACTTC.

This clonotype has at least ten counts. The chain joins TRBV5-1 to TRBJ2-3; D call uncertain. The germline gives CDR1 SGHRS, CDR2 YFSETQ. The length of the CDR3 is 14 residues. The germline V and J ends were trimmed by 0 bases and 2 bases, with 7 bases remaining between them. The CDR3 nucleotides are TGCGCCAGCAGCTTGGCCGTCTTCACAGATACGCAGTATTTT. It translates to CASSLAVFTDTQYF.

Many counts were recorded for this clonotype. DNA of the CDR3: TGTGCCAGCAGTGACTCGAACAGCGGGGGGTCAGATACGCAGTATTTT. Protein product: CASSDSNSGGSDTQYF. The chain has TRBV6-4 and TRBJ2-3; TRBD2 matches 9 bases. Trimming took 0 bases from V and 4 from J; bases not matched to a gene: 5. This CDR3 has 16 amino acids. The germline V gene has CDR1 MRHNA and CDR2 SNTAGT.

This clonotype is labeled medium-sized. This chain connects TRBV12-3 or TRBV12-4 to TRBJ1-2; TRBD1 aligns across 7 bases. V lost 5 bases to trimming and J lost 1 base; unmatched junction nucleotides: 10. The CDR3 has 16 residues. The DNA of the CDR3 is TGTGCCAGCAGTCCGCACAGGGGACCCTTTAACTATGGCTACACCTTC. Amino acid sequence: CASSPHRGPFNYGYTF.

This clonotype was seen repeatedly, ten times or more. V and J are TRBV30 and TRBJ2-7; D uncertain. Germline CDR1 and CDR2: GTSNPN and SVGIG (reference sequence). The CDR3 is 12 residues long. With 2 bases removed from V and 2 bases from J, the gap between germline ends came to 7 bases. The CDR3 sequence is CAWSKTTYEQYF. CDR3 DNA: TGTGCCTGGAGTAAAACTACCTACGAGCAGTACTTC.

This clonotype counts as medium-sized. This sequence joins TRBV6-5 and TRBJ2-3; D is possibly TRBD1 or TRBD2 (6 bases each). Trimming left V 2 bases short and J 9 bases short, with 12 bases between. The CDR3 covers 13 residues. The germline CDR1 and CDR2 sequences are MNHEY and SVGAGI. In DNA, the CDR3 is TGTGCCAGCAGTTACGGGGGCCGGGGGACGCAGTATTTT. Protein: CASSYGGRGTQYF.

Sample share makes this clonotype medium-sized (0.01 to 0.1%). The chain links TRBV6-4 to TRBJ2-1, with 11 positions matching TRBD2. The V segment lost 0 bases and the J segment 6 bases; nucleotides outside the gene matches: 1. CDR1 is MRHNA, CDR2 SNTAGT, per germline. This CDR3 is 15 amino acids long. The CDR3 nucleotides are TGTGCCAGCAGTGACTCTAGCGGGGGGGCCAATGAGCAGTTCTTC. Translated: CASSDSSGGANEQFF.

This clonotype rates as medium-sized. The chain uses TRBV27 and TRBJ1-5; unclear D gene. The CDR3 totals 14 residues. CDR1 is MNHEY, CDR2 SMNVEV, per germline (reference sequence). The V and J ends lost 4 bases and 1 base respectively, with 8 bases between them. This CDR3 is CASSYEESNQPQHF. In DNA form, the CDR3 reads TGTGCCAGCAGTTACGAGGAGAGCAATCAGCCCCAGCATTTT.

There are many counts of this clonotype. The rearrangement joins TRBV12-3 or TRBV12-4 to TRBJ1-1; D unresolved. V was shortened by 7 bases and J by 0 bases, with 9 bases between the two germline ends. CDR3 length equals 13 residues. The chain's CDR3 is CASKKVMNTEAFF. As DNA, the CDR3 is TGTGCCAGCAAGAAGGTGATGAACACTGAAGCTTTCTTT.

By sample share, this clonotype is medium-sized. The chain couples TRBV6-4 to TRBJ1-1; 10 positions match TRBD1. The CDR3 runs to 15 residues. With V trimmed by 6 bases and J by 5 bases, 9 bases remained unmatched. From germline, CDR1 is MRHNA and CDR2 SNTAGT. The CDR3 region is CASRTERTGGTEAFF. DNA of the CDR3: TGTGCCAGCAGGACCGAAAGGACAGGGGGAACTGAAGCTTTCTTT.

V is TRBV12-3 or TRBV12-4 and J is TRBJ2-1; 8 nucleotides align to TRBD2. The V gene end was trimmed by 5 bases and the J gene end by 2 bases; junction bases not matched to a gene: 8. This CDR3 region has 16 residues. In DNA, the CDR3 is TGTGCCAGCAGTCTTACTATAGCGGGGACCTACAATGAGCAGTTCTTC. This encodes CASSLTIAGTYNEQFF.

Ten or more counts support this clonotype. The chain employs TRBV11-2 and TRBJ2-1; TRBD1 aligns across 7 bases. Germline V gene sequence: CDR1 SGHAT, CDR2 FQNNGV. This CDR3 has 13 residues. V shed 6 bases and J 5 bases; nucleotides not matched to a gene: 4. The CDR3 protein is CASRLGQNNEQFF. CDR3 nucleotide sequence: TGTGCCAGCAGATTGGGACAGAACAATGAGCAGTTCTTC.

This clonotype was observed at least ten times. This CDR3 reads CASSEVPGRASGEQYF. The CDR3 bases are TGTGCCAGCAGTGAAGTTCCCGGGAGGGCCTCGGGGGAGCAGTACTTC. The chain carries TRBV6-1 and TRBJ2-7; 8 positions match TRBD2. The V gene end was trimmed by 1 base and the J gene end by 7 bases; junction bases not matched to a gene: 12. The CDR3 has 16 residues. From germline, CDR1 is MNHNS and CDR2 SASEGT.